Detailed here is one TCR beta chain. The antigen remains unidentified. These data belong to a study of radiotherapy plus CTLA-4 blockade in lung cancer. Study overall: Objective responses arose in roughly 18% of patients, and over 25% experienced disease control.

Patients in the study, people with chemo-refractory metastatic non-small-cell lung cancer, received focal radiation plus ipilimumab CTLA-4 blockade. Points from the study as a whole: Dynamics of early blood T cell clones, together with interferon-beta, were reportedly the best predictors of response. Radiotherapy with ipilimumab was followed by blood expansion of tumor-derived clones.

TCRdb's table, derived via immunoSEQ multiplex PCR, lists solely in-frame clones and lacks some. In the table there are approximately 45,000 clones, more than 60% of which are singletons. The V and J ends lost 4 bases and 2 bases respectively, with 11 bases between them. Germline CDR1 is GTSNPN and CDR2 is SVGIG (reference sequence). The CDR3 spans 13 residues. The input for sequencing was peripheral blood, taken from a patient treated with radiotherapy plus ipilimumab. This chain connects TRBV30 to TRBJ1-2; the D gene is possibly TRBD1 (6 bases). The TCR originated in a human donor with non-small cell lung cancer who had a partial response to radiotherapy plus ipilimumab. The CDR3 DNA reads as TGTGCCTGGACCCTAGACAGGAACTATGGCTACACCTTC. Translation: CAWTLDRNYGYTF.